One TCR beta chain is described in this entry. The antigen remains undetermined. This sample was included in a study of CD8 T cells in ankylosing spondylitis. Study results and limitations: Significantly higher representation of disease-linked clones was reported for matched ankylosing spondylitis synovial fluid. Ankylosing spondylitis blood seemed to carry a telltale TCR beta motif made of roughly eight highly homologous variants. Peripheral blood samples showed relatively rare disease-linked clones, and these clones were CD8+.

From the 5' RACE reads, TCRdb called clonotypes with MiXCR, one entry per CDR3 protein. The sample contains 500,000 to 550,000 distinct CDR3 sequences, about 12% of which appear only once. V shed 4 bases and J 7 bases; nucleotides not matched to a gene: 12. Germline CDR1 is LNHNV and CDR2 is YYDKDF (reference sequence). The CDR3 runs to 17 residues. Sequences were obtained from blood, either unsorted or a sorted T cell fraction (not recorded which). The chain carries TRBV15 and TRBJ2-3; 12 bases line up with TRBD1. This clonotype was sampled from a male donor with ankylosing spondylitis. In DNA form, the CDR3 reads TGTGCCACCAGCACCCAACGTCCGGGACAGGGGGCAAATACGCAGTATTTT. Translation: CATSTQRPGQGANTQYF.